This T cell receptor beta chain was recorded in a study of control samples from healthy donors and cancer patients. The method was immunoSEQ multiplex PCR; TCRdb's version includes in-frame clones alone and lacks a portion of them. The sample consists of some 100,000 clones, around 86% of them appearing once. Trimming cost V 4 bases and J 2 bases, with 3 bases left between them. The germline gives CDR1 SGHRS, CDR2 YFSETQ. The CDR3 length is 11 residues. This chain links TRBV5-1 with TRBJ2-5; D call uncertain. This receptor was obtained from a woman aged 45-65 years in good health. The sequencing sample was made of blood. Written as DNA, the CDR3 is TGCGCCAGCAGCCGGCAAGAGACCCAGTACTTC. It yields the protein CASSRQETQYF.